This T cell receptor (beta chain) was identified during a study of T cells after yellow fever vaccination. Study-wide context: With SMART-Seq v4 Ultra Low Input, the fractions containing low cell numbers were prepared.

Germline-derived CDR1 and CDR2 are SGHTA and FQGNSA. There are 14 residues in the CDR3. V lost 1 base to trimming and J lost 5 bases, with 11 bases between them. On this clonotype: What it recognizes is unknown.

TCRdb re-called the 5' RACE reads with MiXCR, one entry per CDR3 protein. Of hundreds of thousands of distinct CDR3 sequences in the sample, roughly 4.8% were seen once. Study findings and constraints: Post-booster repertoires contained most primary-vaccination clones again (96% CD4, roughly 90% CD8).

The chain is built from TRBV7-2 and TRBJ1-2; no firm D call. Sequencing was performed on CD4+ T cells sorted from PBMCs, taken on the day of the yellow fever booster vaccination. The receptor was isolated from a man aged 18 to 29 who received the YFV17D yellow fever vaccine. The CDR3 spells CASSLDPGSYGYTF. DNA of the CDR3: TGTGCCAGCAGCTTAGACCCAGGATCTTATGGCTACACCTTC. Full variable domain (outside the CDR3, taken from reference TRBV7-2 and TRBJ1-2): GAGVSQSPSNKVTEKGKDVELRCDPISGHTALYWYRQSLGQGLEFLIYFQGNSAPDKSGLPSDRFSAERTGGSVSTLTIQRTQQEDSAVYLCASSLDPGSYGYTFGSGTRLTVV.